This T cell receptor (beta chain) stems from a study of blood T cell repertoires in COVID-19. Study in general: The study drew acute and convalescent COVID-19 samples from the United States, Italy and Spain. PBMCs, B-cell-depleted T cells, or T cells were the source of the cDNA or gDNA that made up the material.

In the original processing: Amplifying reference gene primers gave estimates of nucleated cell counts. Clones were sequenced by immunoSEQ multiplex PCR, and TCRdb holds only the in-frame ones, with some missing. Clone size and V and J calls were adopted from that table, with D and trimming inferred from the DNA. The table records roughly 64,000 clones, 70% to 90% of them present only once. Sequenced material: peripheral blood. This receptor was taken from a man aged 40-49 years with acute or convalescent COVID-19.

The DNA for the CDR3 is TGTGCCAGCAGCTTACAGGATAGCGGTTACAATGAGCAGTTCTTC. Residues: CASSLQDSGYNEQFF. This sequence joins TRBV7-3 and TRBJ2-1; possible D gene TRBD2, 6 bases. The CDR3 spans 15 residues. Trimming removed 2 bases from V and 4 bases from J, with 12 bases in between. Germline loops: CDR1 SGHTA, CDR2 FQGTGA.